This TCR beta chain was captured in a study of graft-versus-host responses after intestinal transplantation. For the study at large: Recipients had transplants, and these were multivisceral, liver-intestinal, or isolated intestinal. Tacrolimus plus steroids were given to all recipients for 3 to 4 years, preceded by anti-thymocyte globulin induction.

The study's findings and limits: There were GvH clones found in recipient marrow, and some of them appeared first in ileum or blood. Early post-transplant declines in HvG were associated with peak levels of circulating GvH clones.

Sequencing used immunoSEQ multiplex PCR; TCRdb keeps in-frame clones, though not all of them. Of fewer than 45,000 clones in the sample, roughly 90% were seen once. The V gene lost 0 bases and the J gene lost 6 bases, with 17 bases spanning the gap. The CDR3 runs 16 residues. Looked up from germline, CDR1 is SGHRS and CDR2 is YFSETQ. Remarks on this clone: Its antigen is not known.

The V and J genes are TRBV5-1 and TRBJ2-3; a possible D gene is TRBD1 (5 bases). This clonotype originated in a human patient who received an intestinal transplant, so some T cells may come from the graft donor. The material was PBMCs, obtained 524 days after transplant. DNA of the CDR3: TGCGCCAGCAGCTTGGACGTAACCCCAGGGATTGATACGCAGTATTTT. Protein: CASSLDVTPGIDTQYF.